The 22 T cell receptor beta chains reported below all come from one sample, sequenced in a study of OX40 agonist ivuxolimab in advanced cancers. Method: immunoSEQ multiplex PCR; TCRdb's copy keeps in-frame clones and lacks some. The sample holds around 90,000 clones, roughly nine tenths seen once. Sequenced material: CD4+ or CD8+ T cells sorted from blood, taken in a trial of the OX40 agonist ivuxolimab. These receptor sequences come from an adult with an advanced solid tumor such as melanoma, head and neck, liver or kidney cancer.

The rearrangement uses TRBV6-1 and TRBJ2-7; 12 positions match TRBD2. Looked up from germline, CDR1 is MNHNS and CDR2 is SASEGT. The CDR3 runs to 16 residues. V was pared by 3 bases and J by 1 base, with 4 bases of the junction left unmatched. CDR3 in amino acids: CASSDYGLAGSYEQYF. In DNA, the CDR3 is TGTGCCAGCAGTGATTACGGACTAGCGGGATCCTACGAGCAGTACTTC.

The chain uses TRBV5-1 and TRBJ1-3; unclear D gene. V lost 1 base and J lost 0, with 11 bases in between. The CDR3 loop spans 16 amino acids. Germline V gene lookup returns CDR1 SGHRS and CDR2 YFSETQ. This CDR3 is CASSLTQSSSGNTIYF. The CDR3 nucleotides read TGCGCCAGCAGCTTGACACAATCTAGCTCTGGAAACACCATATATTTT.

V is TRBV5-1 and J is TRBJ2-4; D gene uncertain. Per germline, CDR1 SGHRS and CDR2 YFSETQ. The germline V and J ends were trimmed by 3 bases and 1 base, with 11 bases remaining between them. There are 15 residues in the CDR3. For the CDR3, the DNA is TGCGCCAGCAGCTCCGATCTAGGTGCCAAAAACATTCAGTACTTC. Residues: CASSSDLGAKNIQYF.

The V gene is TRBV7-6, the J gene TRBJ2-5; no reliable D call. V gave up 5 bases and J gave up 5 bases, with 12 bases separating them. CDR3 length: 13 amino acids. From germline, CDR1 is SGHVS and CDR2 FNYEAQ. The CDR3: CASSPVSQETQYF. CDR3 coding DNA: TGTGCCAGCAGCCCAGTCTCTCAGGAGACCCAGTACTTC.

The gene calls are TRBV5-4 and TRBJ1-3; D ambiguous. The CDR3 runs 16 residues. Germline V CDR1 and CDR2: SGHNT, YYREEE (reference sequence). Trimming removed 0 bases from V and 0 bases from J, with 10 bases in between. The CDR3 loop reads CASSLASADSGNTIYF. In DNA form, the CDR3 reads TGTGCCAGCAGCTTGGCCTCGGCGGACTCTGGAAACACCATATATTTT.

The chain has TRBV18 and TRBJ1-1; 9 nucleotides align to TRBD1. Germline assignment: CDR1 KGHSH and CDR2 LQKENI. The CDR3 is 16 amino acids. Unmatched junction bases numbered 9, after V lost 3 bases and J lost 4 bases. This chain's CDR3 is CASSPEQGAGRTEAFF. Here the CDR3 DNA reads TGTGCCAGCTCACCCGAACAGGGGGCCGGTCGCACTGAAGCTTTCTTT.

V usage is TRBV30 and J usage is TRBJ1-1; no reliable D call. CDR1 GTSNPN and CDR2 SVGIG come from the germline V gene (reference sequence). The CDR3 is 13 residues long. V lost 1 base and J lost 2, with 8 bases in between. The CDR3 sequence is CAWSASPNTEAFF. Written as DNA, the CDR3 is TGTGCCTGGAGTGCCAGCCCCAACACTGAAGCTTTCTTT.

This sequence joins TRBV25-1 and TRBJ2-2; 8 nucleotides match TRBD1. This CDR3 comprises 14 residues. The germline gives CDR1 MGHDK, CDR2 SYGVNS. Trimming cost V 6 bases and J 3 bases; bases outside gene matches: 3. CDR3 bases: TGTGCCAGCAGGCGGGGACAGGACACCGGGGAGCTGTTTTTT. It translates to CASRRGQDTGELFF.

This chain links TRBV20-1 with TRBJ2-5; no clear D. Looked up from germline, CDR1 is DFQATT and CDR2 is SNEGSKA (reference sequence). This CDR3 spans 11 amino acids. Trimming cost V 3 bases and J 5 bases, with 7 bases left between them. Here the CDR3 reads CSASFAETQYF. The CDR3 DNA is TGCAGTGCTAGTTTTGCTGAGACCCAGTACTTC.

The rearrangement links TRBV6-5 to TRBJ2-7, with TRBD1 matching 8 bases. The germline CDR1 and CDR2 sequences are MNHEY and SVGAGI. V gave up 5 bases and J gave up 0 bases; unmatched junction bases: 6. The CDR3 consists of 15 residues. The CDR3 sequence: CASSRSGQGSYEQYF. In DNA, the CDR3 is TGTGCCAGCAGTAGAAGTGGACAGGGCTCCTACGAGCAGTACTTC.

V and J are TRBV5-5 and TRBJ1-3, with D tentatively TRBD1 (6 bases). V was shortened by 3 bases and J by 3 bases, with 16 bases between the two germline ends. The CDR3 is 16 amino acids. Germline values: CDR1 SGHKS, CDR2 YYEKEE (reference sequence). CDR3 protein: CASSWEEGTYGNTIYF. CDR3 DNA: TGTGCCAGCAGCTGGGAAGAGGGGACATATGGAAACACCATATATTTT.

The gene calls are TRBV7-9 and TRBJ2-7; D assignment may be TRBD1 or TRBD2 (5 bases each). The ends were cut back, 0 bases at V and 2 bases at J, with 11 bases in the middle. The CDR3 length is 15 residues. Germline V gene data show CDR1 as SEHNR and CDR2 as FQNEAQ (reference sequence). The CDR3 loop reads CASSLARGTPYEQYF. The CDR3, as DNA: TGTGCCAGCAGCTTAGCCAGAGGGACCCCCTACGAGCAGTACTTC.

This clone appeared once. Here the CDR3 reads CASSLYGPSYEQYF. CDR3 sequence (DNA): TGTGCCAGCAGTCTTTATGGGCCCTCCTACGAGCAGTACTTC. This rearrangement joins TRBV28 to TRBJ2-7; D unresolved. The CDR3 extends over 14 amino acids. Germline V gives CDR1 MDHEN, CDR2 SYDVKM. Trimming removed 5 bases at V and 0 bases at J, with 11 bases between.

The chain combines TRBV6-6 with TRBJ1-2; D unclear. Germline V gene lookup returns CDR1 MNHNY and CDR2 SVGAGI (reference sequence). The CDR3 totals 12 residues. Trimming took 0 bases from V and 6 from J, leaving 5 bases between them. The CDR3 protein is CASSYSNDGYTF. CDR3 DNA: TGTGCCAGCAGTTACTCAAATGATGGCTACACCTTC.

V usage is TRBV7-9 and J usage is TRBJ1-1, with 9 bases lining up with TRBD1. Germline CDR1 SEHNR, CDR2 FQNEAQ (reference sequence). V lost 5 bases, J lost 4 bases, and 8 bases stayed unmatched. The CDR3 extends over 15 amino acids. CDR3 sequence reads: CASSPFQTGGTEAFF. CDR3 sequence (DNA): TGTGCCAGCAGCCCGTTCCAGACAGGGGGCACTGAAGCTTTCTTT.

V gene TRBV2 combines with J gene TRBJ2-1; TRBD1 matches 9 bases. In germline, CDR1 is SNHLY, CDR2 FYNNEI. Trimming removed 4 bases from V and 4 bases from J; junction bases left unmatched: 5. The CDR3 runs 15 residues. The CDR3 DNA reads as TGTGCCAGCAGTGTCAGGGGACAGGGTTACAATGAGCAGTTCTTC. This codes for CASSVRGQGYNEQFF. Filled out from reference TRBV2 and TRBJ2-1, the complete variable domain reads EPEVTQTPSHQVTQMGQEVILRCVPISNHLYFYWYRQILGQKVEFLVSFYNNEISEKSEIFDDQFSVERPDGSNFTLKIRSTKLEDSAMYFCASSVRGQGYNEQFFGPGTRLTVL.

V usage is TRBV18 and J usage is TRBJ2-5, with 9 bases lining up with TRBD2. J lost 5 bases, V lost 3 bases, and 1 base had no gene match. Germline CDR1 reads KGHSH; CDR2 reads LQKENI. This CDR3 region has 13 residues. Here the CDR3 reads CASSPLAGETQYF. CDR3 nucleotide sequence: TGTGCCAGCTCACCCCTAGCGGGGGAGACCCAGTACTTC.

Here the CDR3 reads CASSIDMRSSRNTQYF. In DNA, the CDR3 is TGTGCCAGTAGTATAGATATGAGGAGCTCCCGAAATACGCAGTATTTT. V is TRBV19 and J is TRBJ2-3, with D unclear. V was trimmed by 0 bases and J by 7 bases, leaving 17 bases between them. Per germline, CDR1 LNHDA and CDR2 SQIVND (reference sequence). The CDR3 is 16 amino acids.

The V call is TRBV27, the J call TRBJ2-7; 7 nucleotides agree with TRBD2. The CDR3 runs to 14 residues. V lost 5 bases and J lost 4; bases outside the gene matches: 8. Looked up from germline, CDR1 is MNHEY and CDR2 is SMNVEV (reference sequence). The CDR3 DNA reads TGTGCCAGCAGTCCTCGGACTAGTCCATACGAGCAGTACTTC. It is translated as CASSPRTSPYEQYF.

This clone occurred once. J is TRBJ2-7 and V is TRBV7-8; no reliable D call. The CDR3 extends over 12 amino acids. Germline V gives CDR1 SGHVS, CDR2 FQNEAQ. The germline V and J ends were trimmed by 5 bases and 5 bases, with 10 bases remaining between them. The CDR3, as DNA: TGTGCCAGCAGCCTTCAAACGGACGAGCAGTACTTC. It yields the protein CASSLQTDEQYF. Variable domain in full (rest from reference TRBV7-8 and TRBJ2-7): GAGVSQSPRYKVAKRGQDVALRCDPISGHVSLFWYQQALGQGPEFLTYFQNEAQLDKSGLPSDRFFAERPEGSVSTLKIQRTQQEDSAVYLCASSLQTDEQYFGPGTRLTVT.

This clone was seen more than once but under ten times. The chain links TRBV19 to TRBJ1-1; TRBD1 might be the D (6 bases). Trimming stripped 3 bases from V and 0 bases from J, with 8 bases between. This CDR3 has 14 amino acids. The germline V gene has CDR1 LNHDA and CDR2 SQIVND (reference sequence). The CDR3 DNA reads TGTGCCAGTAGTATTCAGGGGCTGAACACTGAAGCTTTCTTT. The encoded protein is CASSIQGLNTEAFF. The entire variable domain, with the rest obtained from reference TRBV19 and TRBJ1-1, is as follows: DGGITQSPKYLFRKEGQNVTLSCEQNLNHDAMYWYRQDPGQGLRLIYYSQIVNDFQKGDIAEGYSVSREKKESFPLTVTSAQKNPTAFYLCASSIQGLNTEAFFGQGTRLTVV.

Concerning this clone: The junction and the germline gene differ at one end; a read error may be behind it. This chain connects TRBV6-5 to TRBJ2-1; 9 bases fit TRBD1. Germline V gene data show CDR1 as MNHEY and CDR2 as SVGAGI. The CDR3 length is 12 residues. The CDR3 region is CASSRTGTGIVF. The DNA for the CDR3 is TGTGCCAGCAGTCGAACCGGGACAGGGATTGTCTTC.